The clone carrying this T cell receptor (beta chain) was counted many times. TCRdb independently ran MiXCR on the 5' RACE reads; one entry per CDR3 protein. The sample lists 45,000 to 55,000 distinct CDR3 sequences; roughly 5.2% were seen once. This entry belongs to a study of spatial heterogeneity in lung cancer. Specified time point: sample taken at primary tumor resection. CDR3 length: 14 residues. Trimming shortened V by 1 base and J by 2 bases, and 8 bases separated the two germline ends. The chain is built from TRBV12-3 or TRBV12-4 and TRBJ2-5; no reliable D call. The specimen was PBMCs, collected at surgery. This clonotype originated in a male donor with early-stage non-small cell lung cancer. Here the CDR3 reads CASSLERSQETQYF. In nucleotides, the CDR3 is TGTGCCAGCAGTTTAGAGAGGTCTCAAGAGACCCAGTACTTC.